Listed below are T cell receptor beta chains from one sample, sequenced in a study of shared clonotypes between healthy human individuals. TCRdb's copy holds only in-frame clones and misses some; the assay was immunoSEQ multiplex PCR. The sample has some 2.3 million clones; roughly 93% are singletons. Sequenced material: naive CD4+ T cells from PBMCs. These receptors all stem from a young man in good health. Some clones in this sample may be carry-over from other donors' samples. Both conserved end residues are part of each CDR3. D genes are given only for firm matches. Clone size is stated in some rows and not others, as once, few, many or a class when expanded.

size: .
D: .
V: TRBV15
J: TRBJ1-3
CDR3: CATSRGLGSGNTIYF
DNA: TGTGCCACCAGCAGAGGACTCGGGTCTGGAAACACCATATATTTT

size: .
D: .
V: TRBV19
J: TRBJ1-5
CDR3: CASSITSARGPNQPQHF
DNA: TGTGCCAGTAGTATTACAAGCGCAAGGGGACCGAATCAGCCCCAGCATTTT

size: .
D: TRBD1
V: TRBV30
J: TRBJ1-4
CDR3: CAWSLGQGISDEKLFF
DNA: TGTGCCTGGAGTCTGGGACAGGGGATTTCTGATGAAAAACTGTTTTTT

size: .
D: TRBD2
V: TRBV2
J: TRBJ2-2
CDR3: CASRKGLARNTGELFF
DNA: TGTGCCAGCAGAAAAGGACTAGCGAGAAACACCGGGGAGCTGTTTTTT

size: .
D: .
V: TRBV9
J: TRBJ2-1
CDR3: CASSVGVAYNEQFF
DNA: TGTGCCAGCAGCGTAGGGGTAGCATACAATGAGCAGTTCTTC

size: .
D: .
V: TRBV29-1
J: TRBJ2-7
CDR3: CSVNSQETYEQYF
DNA: TGCAGCGTTAATTCGCAGGAAACCTACGAGCAGTACTTC

size: .
D: .
V: TRBV7-9
J: TRBJ2-5
CDR3: CASSLGLVRETQYF
DNA: TGTGCCAGCAGCTTAGGTCTGGTCCGGGAGACCCAGTACTTC

size: .
D: .
V: TRBV7-9
J: TRBJ1-1
CDR3: CASSHSGAGRNTEAFF
DNA: TGTGCCAGCAGCCACTCAGGGGCGGGGAGGAACACTGAAGCTTTCTTT

size: .
D: .
V: TRBV6-5
J: TRBJ1-3
CDR3: CASSSQSRGLTPIYF
DNA: TGTGCCAGCAGTTCCCAAAGCAGGGGATTAACGCCCATATATTTT

size: few
D: .
V: TRBV5-1
J: TRBJ1-5
CDR3: CASSLGTSNQPQHF
DNA: TGCGCCAGCAGCCTCGGGACGAGCAATCAGCCCCAGCATTTT

size: .
D: TRBD1
V: TRBV6-1
J: TRBJ2-4
CDR3: CASSEYLQGVAKNIQYF
DNA: TGTGCCAGCAGTGAATATCTCCAGGGGGTAGCCAAAAACATTCAGTACTTC

size: .
D: .
V: TRBV15
J: TRBJ2-1
CDR3: CATSRELPSSYNEQFF
DNA: TGTGCCACCAGCAGAGAACTTCCCAGCTCCTACAATGAGCAGTTCTTC

size: .
D: .
V: TRBV7-2
J: TRBJ1-2
CDR3: CASSPLHGEFGYTF
DNA: TGTGCCAGCAGCCCCCTCCACGGAGAATTTGGCTACACCTTC

size: .
D: TRBD1
V: TRBV5-1
J: TRBJ1-1
CDR3: CASSFSGQANTEAFF
DNA: TGCGCCAGCAGCTTCTCGGGACAGGCGAACACTGAAGCTTTCTTT

size: .
D: .
V: TRBV28
J: TRBJ1-2
CDR3: CASSFIRDGYGYTF
DNA: TGTGCCAGCAGTTTCATCAGGGATGGCTATGGCTACACCTTC

size: .
D: TRBD2
V: TRBV28
J: TRBJ2-3
CDR3: CASIDSGRHTDTQYF
DNA: TGTGCCAGCATTGATAGCGGGAGACACACAGATACGCAGTATTTT

size: .
D: TRBD2
V: TRBV4-1
J: TRBJ2-4
CDR3: CASSQDPGLAGGMDIQYF
DNA: TGCGCCAGCAGCCAAGATCCGGGACTAGCGGGAGGGATGGACATTCAGTACTTC

size: once
D: TRBD2
V: TRBV2
J: TRBJ2-1
CDR3: CASSAGGDEQFF
DNA: TGTGCCAGCTCCGCGGGGGGGGACGAGCAGTTCTTC

size: .
D: .
V: TRBV29-1
J: TRBJ2-1
CDR3: CSVAPGLGSSYNEQFF
DNA: TGCAGCGTGGCACCGGGACTTGGGAGCTCCTACAATGAGCAGTTCTTC

size: .
D: .
V: TRBV5-6
J: TRBJ1-1
CDR3: CASSLDTEAFF
DNA: TGTGCCAGCAGCTTGGATACTGAAGCTTTCTTT

size: .
D: TRBD1
V: TRBV6-5
J: TRBJ2-1
CDR3: CASSRQGVHEQFF
DNA: TGTGCCAGCAGCCGACAGGGGGTCCATGAGCAGTTCTTC

size: .
D: TRBD1
V: TRBV2
J: TRBJ2-2
CDR3: CASGRQGMDTGELFF
DNA: TGTGCCAGCGGTCGACAGGGAATGGACACCGGGGAGCTGTTTTTT

size: .
D: .
V: TRBV6-5
J: TRBJ2-7
CDR3: CASSSFPNEQYF
DNA: TGTGCCAGCAGTTCTTTCCCGAACGAGCAGTACTTC

size: .
D: .
V: TRBV7-9
J: TRBJ1-4
CDR3: CASSPRTGATNEKLFF
DNA: TGTGCCAGCAGCCCCCGAACTGGGGCAACTAATGAAAAACTGTTTTTT

size: .
D: .
V: TRBV28
J: TRBJ2-7
CDR3: CASNKWALTSYEQYF
DNA: TGTGCCAGTAACAAATGGGCCTTAACTTCCTACGAGCAGTACTTC

size: .
D: TRBD1
V: TRBV5-4
J: TRBJ2-1
CDR3: CASSSGQGTYNEQFF
DNA: TGTGCCAGCAGCTCGGGACAGGGAACCTACAATGAGCAGTTCTTC

size: .
D: .
V: TRBV5-1
J: TRBJ2-3
CDR3: CASSSQERSSTDTQYF
DNA: TGCGCCAGCAGCAGTCAGGAGCGGTCGAGCACAGATACGCAGTATTTT

size: .
D: .
V: TRBV2
J: TRBJ2-7
CDR3: CASRVGEGSYEQYF
DNA: TGTGCCAGCAGAGTAGGGGAAGGATCCTACGAGCAGTACTTC

size: .
D: TRBD2
V: TRBV11-2
J: TRBJ2-3
CDR3: CASSKGAGGVDTQYF
DNA: TGTGCCAGCAGCAAGGGGGCGGGAGGGGTAGATACGCAGTATTTT

size: .
D: TRBD1
V: TRBV13
J: TRBJ1-4
CDR3: CASSTRQGGEKLFF
DNA: TGTGCCAGCAGCACCCGACAGGGTGGCGAAAAACTGTTTTTT

size: .
D: .
V: TRBV6-1
J: TRBJ2-1
CDR3: CASSEAIGGTSRVDEQFF
DNA: TGTGCCAGCAGTGAAGCGATAGGGGGGACCTCTCGAGTCGATGAGCAGTTCTTC

size: .
D: TRBD1
V: TRBV11-3
J: TRBJ2-7
CDR3: CASSFRQGDEQYF
DNA: TGTGCCAGCAGCTTTCGACAGGGTGACGAGCAGTACTTC

size: .
D: .
V: TRBV30
J: TRBJ1-6
CDR3: CAWSLRRGSYNSPLHF
DNA: TGTGCCTGGAGTTTACGCAGAGGGTCCTATAATTCACCCCTCCACTTT

size: .
D: .
V: TRBV18
J: TRBJ1-5
CDR3: CASSPPPGADQPQHF
DNA: TGTGCCAGCTCACCACCCCCGGGGGCCGATCAGCCCCAGCATTTT

size: .
D: TRBD1
V: TRBV5-4
J: TRBJ2-7
CDR3: CASSPKTGNEQYF
DNA: TGTGCCAGCAGCCCCAAGACAGGGAACGAGCAGTACTTC

size: .
D: TRBD1
V: TRBV4-1
J: TRBJ2-3
CDR3: CASSQAGGRDTQYF
DNA: TGCGCCAGCAGCCAAGCAGGGGGCAGAGATACGCAGTATTTT

size: .
D: .
V: TRBV6-6
J: TRBJ2-2
CDR3: CASSGVGGNTGELFF
DNA: TGTGCCAGCAGTGGGGTGGGTGGGAACACCGGGGAGCTGTTTTTT

size: .
D: .
V: TRBV28
J: TRBJ1-3
CDR3: CASSFRTRSGNTIYF
DNA: TGTGCCAGCAGTTTTCGGACTAGATCTGGAAACACCATATATTTT

size: .
D: .
V: TRBV6-1
J: TRBJ1-2
CDR3: CASSEVGTQIDYGYTF
DNA: TGTGCCAGCAGTGAAGTCGGGACCCAAATTGACTATGGCTACACCTTC

size: .
D: TRBD1
V: TRBV7-2
J: TRBJ1-1
CDR3: CASSSGTGAWGTEAFF
DNA: TGTGCCAGCAGCTCCGGGACAGGGGCTTGGGGCACTGAAGCTTTCTTT

size: .
D: TRBD1
V: TRBV5-1
J: TRBJ1-4
CDR3: CASSPQTGGTNEKLFF
DNA: TGCGCCAGCAGCCCCCAGACAGGGGGCACTAATGAAAAACTGTTTTTT

size: .
D: .
V: TRBV6-5
J: TRBJ1-4
CDR3: CASSYSRPNEKLFF
DNA: TGTGCCAGCAGTTACTCAAGGCCAAATGAAAAACTGTTTTTT

size: .
D: TRBD2
V: TRBV10-3
J: TRBJ2-7
CDR3: CAISESTSGSYEQYF
DNA: TGTGCCATCAGTGAGTCTACTAGCGGGAGCTACGAGCAGTACTTC

size: .
D: TRBD1
V: TRBV6-5
J: TRBJ1-2
CDR3: CASTQGLDRNYGYTF
DNA: TGTGCCAGCACCCAAGGGCTGGACAGGAACTATGGCTACACCTTC

size: .
D: TRBD2
V: TRBV2
J: TRBJ2-2
CDR3: CASSWTSGATGELFF
DNA: TGTGCCAGCAGTTGGACTAGCGGGGCAACCGGGGAGCTGTTTTTT

size: .
D: .
V: TRBV30
J: TRBJ2-1
CDR3: CAWSEAYEQFF
DNA: TGTGCCTGGAGTGAAGCGTATGAGCAGTTCTTC

size: .
D: .
V: TRBV7-8
J: TRBJ1-4
CDR3: CASSLAIGGRLFF
DNA: TGTGCCAGCAGCTTAGCAATAGGGGGGAGGCTGTTTTTT

size: .
D: .
V: TRBV27
J: TRBJ2-1
CDR3: CASSSNRAGGFNEQFF
DNA: TGTGCCAGCAGTTCTAACAGAGCTGGGGGCTTCAATGAGCAGTTCTTC

size: .
D: .
V: TRBV5-1
J: TRBJ2-7
CDR3: CASSFDIQGFYEQYF
DNA: TGCGCCAGCAGCTTCGACATACAGGGATTCTACGAGCAGTACTTC

size: .
D: .
V: TRBV7-9
J: TRBJ2-7
CDR3: CASSLPGYEQYF
DNA: TGTGCCAGCAGCCTACCGGGGTACGAGCAGTACTTC

size: .
D: TRBD2
V: TRBV6-4
J: TRBJ2-3
CDR3: CASSLLAGSGTDTQYF
DNA: TGTGCCAGCAGTCTCCTAGCGGGATCGGGCACAGATACGCAGTATTTT

size: .
D: .
V: TRBV2
J: TRBJ1-1
CDR3: CASRLGPRAFF
DNA: TGTGCCAGCAGGCTTGGGCCCAGAGCTTTCTTT

size: .
D: .
V: TRBV19
J: TRBJ1-5
CDR3: CASSIPIRRNQPQHF
DNA: TGTGCCAGTAGTATTCCCATTCGGCGCAATCAGCCCCAGCATTTT

size: .
D: TRBD2
V: TRBV2
J: TRBJ2-3
CDR3: CASSGPGLITDTQYF
DNA: TGTGCCAGCAGTGGGCCGGGACTAATCACAGATACGCAGTATTTT

size: .
D: .
V: TRBV29-1
J: TRBJ1-1
CDR3: CSVYQLRGLNTEAFF
DNA: TGCAGCGTGTACCAGCTGAGGGGGTTGAACACTGAAGCTTTCTTT

size: .
D: TRBD1
V: TRBV30
J: TRBJ1-4
CDR3: CAWSTTPGTDEKLFF
DNA: TGTGCCTGGAGTACAACCCCGGGGACAGACGAAAAACTGTTTTTT

size: .
D: .
V: TRBV15
J: TRBJ1-5
CDR3: CATSSAWTRNQPQHF
DNA: TGTGCCACCAGCAGCGCGTGGACGAGAAATCAGCCCCAGCATTTT

size: .
D: .
V: TRBV7-2
J: TRBJ1-1
CDR3: CASSPWGRGNTEAFF
DNA: TGTGCCAGCAGCCCCTGGGGCCGGGGGAACACTGAAGCTTTCTTT

size: .
D: .
V: TRBV11-2
J: TRBJ1-4
CDR3: CASSLDGPGEKLFF
DNA: TGTGCCAGCAGCTTAGACGGTCCGGGGGAAAAACTGTTTTTT

size: .
D: .
V: TRBV6-6
J: TRBJ1-3
CDR3: CASSYSGSSGNTIYF
DNA: TGTGCCAGCAGTTACTCGGGGTCCTCTGGAAACACCATATATTTT